This is a list of T cell receptor beta chains from one sample in a study of blood T cell repertoires in COVID-19. TCRdb keeps only in-frame clones here, not all; method: immunoSEQ multiplex PCR. In the table there are 250,000 to 300,000 clones, about 88% of which are singletons. The sample was peripheral blood. The source is a woman in her 70s with COVID-19, enrolled during active disease. Each CDR3 is given with its conserved first and last residue. The D gene is left open where the match is weak. The size of a clone is reported for some rows only, either as once, few or many, or as a class for expanded clones.

J	V	size	D	CDR3
TRBJ2-5	TRBV18	-	-	CASSPPGRETQYF
TRBJ1-4	TRBV30	-	-	CAWSKSSNEKLFF
TRBJ1-3	TRBV4-2	-	TRBD1	CASSRGNRGPGNTIYF
TRBJ2-1	TRBV24-1	-	TRBD1	CATSDLGTGGRPGQFF
TRBJ1-1	TRBV28	-	-	CASIPRGVPEAFF
TRBJ2-1	TRBV10-3	once	-	CATLRGLGGADEQFF
TRBJ2-7	TRBV28	-	-	CASSLRLDTLSYEQYF
TRBJ2-7	TRBV28	-	TRBD1	CASSFSGTGSYEQYF
TRBJ1-1	TRBV29-1	once	-	CSATPPGNTEAFF
TRBJ1-3	TRBV11-2	-	-	CASSLVRRDYSGNTIYF
TRBJ2-7	TRBV7-8	-	-	CASSFSGLSYEQYF
TRBJ2-7	TRBV27	-	TRBD1	CASSLLPGTGENEQYF
TRBJ1-1	TRBV9	-	-	CASSEIVNTEAFF
TRBJ1-1	TRBV27	-	-	CASSLLLGGTEAFF
TRBJ2-1	TRBV2	-	TRBD1	CASSGTGPNNEQFF
TRBJ2-4	TRBV18	-	TRBD1	CASSPPGQKNIQYF
TRBJ2-7	TRBV28	-	-	CASTPSRQFSYEQYF
TRBJ1-5	TRBV19	-	TRBD1	CASAPDRGTGQPQHF
TRBJ1-3	TRBV7-8	-	-	CASSPSGGFSGNTIYF
TRBJ1-2	TRBV5-8	-	TRBD1	CASSSGTARSYTF
TRBJ2-1	TRBV5-4	-	-	CASYGQSSYNEQFF
TRBJ2-1	TRBV6-5	-	TRBD2	CASSPSGLVFEQFF
TRBJ1-4	TRBV27	-	-	CASSLIGSDEKLFF
TRBJ2-1	TRBV28	-	TRBD1	CALGQGGNEQFF
TRBJ2-7	TRBV28	-	-	CASSPTGSSYEQYF
TRBJ2-1	TRBV30	-	TRBD2	CAWAGVLYNEQFF
TRBJ1-1	TRBV7-8	few	-	CASSPQVRNTEAFF
TRBJ2-5	TRBV9	once	TRBD2	CASSASGGASETQYF
TRBJ1-5	TRBV6-1	-	TRBD1	CASSGLGQIRNQPQHF
TRBJ2-5	TRBV14	once	TRBD1	CASSRDRAAETQYF
TRBJ1-5	TRBV7-2	-	-	CASSLVAGINQPQHF
TRBJ2-1	TRBV18	once	TRBD2	CASSSYPGLAGGSYNEQFF
TRBJ2-7	TRBV3-1/TRBV3-2	-	-	CASSQESPPRVPYEQYF
TRBJ2-5	TRBV10-3	-	TRBD1	CAISERDRGRQETQYF
TRBJ2-2	TRBV5-1	-	TRBD2	CASSTGLASNTGELFF
TRBJ2-7	TRBV7-6	-	TRBD1	CASSLAGTGSGEQYF
TRBJ2-5	TRBV7-7	-	-	CASSLALGQGETQYF
TRBJ1-2	TRBV19	-	TRBD1	CASSIGGGDGYTF
TRBJ1-6	TRBV3-1/TRBV3-2	-	-	CASSQDSGTPLHF
TRBJ1-5	TRBV5-4	-	-	CASSLGVDQPQHF
TRBJ2-3	TRBV4-3	few	TRBD2	CASSRALELAATDTQYF
TRBJ1-1	TRBV5-1	-	-	CASSSTWGSNTEAFF
TRBJ1-3	TRBV6-2/TRBV6-3	-	TRBD1	CASSSGTAYSGNTIYF
TRBJ2-3	TRBV29-1	-	-	CSVRRSATDTQYF
TRBJ2-7	TRBV13	-	-	CASSQNTDRPYEQYF
TRBJ2-1	TRBV10-3	-	TRBD2	CAISVPLAGSTDEQFF
TRBJ2-5	TRBV2	-	TRBD1	CASSEWGTGEATQYF
TRBJ2-5	TRBV3-1/TRBV3-2	-	-	CASSRWTEETQYF
TRBJ1-2	TRBV3-1/TRBV3-2	-	TRBD1	CASSPFLGQGSGYTF
TRBJ1-1	TRBV2	-	-	CASRITGIGTEAFF
TRBJ1-1	TRBV7-8	-	TRBD1	CASSFRQGAQIEAFF
TRBJ1-2	TRBV12-3/TRBV12-4	-	-	CASSLETAYGYTF
TRBJ1-2	TRBV7-6	-	TRBD1	CASSLSGQGDIYGYTF
TRBJ2-7	TRBV6-5	-	-	CASARFLNEQYF